The 28 T cell receptor beta chains below come from one sample, sequenced in a study of blood T cell repertoires in COVID-19. Assay: immunoSEQ multiplex PCR; the TCRdb copy retains only in-frame clones and omits some. The sample records about 120,000 clones, roughly 85% being singletons. The source material was peripheral blood. The receptors shown here come from a man aged 40-50 years with acute or convalescent COVID-19.

The J gene is TRBJ2-6, the V gene TRBV7-2; D gene uncertain. Trimming stripped 0 bases from V and 0 bases from J, with 6 bases between. Germline lookup yields CDR1 SGHTA and CDR2 FQGNSA. The CDR3 extends over 16 amino acids. CDR3 residues: CASSLAFHSGANVLTF. The DNA for the CDR3 is TGTGCCAGCAGCTTAGCTTTTCACTCTGGGGCCAACGTCCTGACTTTC.

The rearrangement joins TRBV6-5 to TRBJ1-6, with 7 bases fitting TRBD1. Per germline, CDR1 MNHEY and CDR2 SVGAGI. This CDR3 is 16 amino acids long. The J segment lost 7 bases and the V segment lost 2 bases, leaving 8 bases of the junction unmatched. CDR3 sequence: CASSYTTGAGNSPLHF. CDR3 bases: TGTGCCAGCAGTTACACAACAGGGGCAGGGAATTCACCCCTCCACTTT.

The chain couples TRBV5-1 to TRBJ2-3, with 11 bases fitting TRBD2. V lost 7 bases to trimming and J lost 15 bases; unmatched junction nucleotides: 10. CDR1 SGHRS and CDR2 YFSETQ come from the germline V gene. This CDR3 spans 12 amino acids. CDR3 coding DNA: TGCGCCAGCCGAACTAGCGGGAGTGATATCTATTTT. This encodes CASRTSGSDIYF.

This clone was found once. The V and J genes are TRBV4-3 and TRBJ1-4; 9 bases fit TRBD1. The ends lost 3 bases at V and 8 bases at J; junction bases unmatched: 7. This CDR3 is 15 amino acids long. CDR1 and CDR2 from the germline V gene are LGHNA and YSLEER. The CDR3 nucleotides are TGCGCCAGCAGCCAGGCCGGGACAGGGAAGGAAAAACTGTTTTTT. It encodes CASSQAGTGKEKLFF.

This clone was found once. The gene calls are TRBV19 and TRBJ2-1; TRBD2 matches at 12 bases. The germline V gene encodes CDR1 LNHDA and CDR2 SQIVND (reference sequence). This CDR3 contains 13 residues. V shed 4 bases, J shed 9 bases, and the junction held 1 base outside the gene matches. This CDR3 is CASSKTSGSEQFF. In DNA form, the CDR3 reads TGTGCCAGTAGTAAGACTAGCGGGAGTGAGCAGTTCTTC.

This clone was picked up one time. The chain has TRBV28 and TRBJ1-6, with D possibly TRBD1 on 6 matching bases. This CDR3 comprises 13 residues. Germline lookup yields CDR1 MDHEN and CDR2 SYDVKM. The ends were cut back, 5 bases at V and 14 bases at J, with 16 bases in the middle. The CDR3 loop is CASSILQGRALHF. The DNA for the CDR3 is TGTGCCAGCAGTATCCTACAGGGTAGGGCCCTCCACTTT.

CDR3 loop: CASSVASTTVKQFF. In DNA, the CDR3 is TGTGCCAGCAGCGTAGCTTCTACTACGGTAAAGCAGTTCTTC. The genes are TRBV9 and TRBJ2-1; D is unclear. V was trimmed by 0 bases and J by 11 bases, leaving 15 bases between them. Looked up from germline, CDR1 is SGDLS and CDR2 is YYNGEE. This CDR3 spans 14 amino acids.

Concerning this clone itself: Within the sample, other DNA sequences also encode this same CDR3. The chain is built from TRBV6-5 and TRBJ2-7, with D perhaps matching TRBD1 (6 bases). V was clipped by 7 bases and J by 1 base, with 11 bases between them. This CDR3 is built from 13 residues. Germline CDR1 is MNHEY and CDR2 is SVGAGI. The CDR3 nucleotides read TGTGCCAGCACCTTAGGACAGTCCTACGAGCAGTACTTC. Protein product: CASTLGQSYEQYF.

Note on this clone: At one of its ends the junction is not consistent with the germline gene, which may arise from a read error. The gene calls are TRBV30 and TRBJ2-5; 8 nucleotides match TRBD2. The germline gives CDR1 GTSNPN, CDR2 SVGIG (reference sequence). The CDR3 sequence is 14 residues long. CDR3 sequence (DNA): TGTGCCTGGTCTATAGCGGGGATAAGAGAGGCCCAGTACTTC. Residues: CAWSIAGIREAQYF.

Only one count was recorded for this clone. The chain links TRBV19 to TRBJ1-2; TRBD1 agrees at 8 bases. Germline assignment: CDR1 LNHDA and CDR2 SQIVND (reference sequence). V lost 5 bases and J lost 4; bases outside the gene matches: 9. The CDR3 consists of 15 residues. The CDR3 loop is CASSPPGQVFYGYTF. The CDR3 bases are TGTGCCAGTAGTCCACCGGGACAGGTCTTCTATGGCTACACCTTC.

V usage is TRBV6-5 and J usage is TRBJ1-5; D not certain. The CDR3 runs 16 residues. The V and J ends lost 3 bases and 6 bases respectively, with 18 bases between them. Germline V CDR1 and CDR2: MNHEY, SVGAGI. The CDR3 region has the DNA TGTGCCAGCAGTTATGCCGGGTTTCCTATTGGTCAGCCCCAGCATTTT. It is translated as CASSYAGFPIGQPQHF.

The chain links TRBV6-2 or TRBV6-3 to TRBJ2-1; TRBD1 aligns across 11 bases. Germline values: CDR1 MNHEY, CDR2 SVGEGT. V dropped 6 bases and J dropped 8; count of bases not matched to a gene: 6. The CDR3 totals 14 residues. The CDR3 here is CASSRRTGGDEQFF. The CDR3 nucleotides are TGTGCCAGCAGCAGACGGACAGGGGGCGATGAGCAGTTCTTC.

This clone came up once. CDR3 protein: CASSDPTLVQETQYF. The CDR3, as DNA: TGTGCCAGCAGTGATCCCACGTTAGTGCAAGAGACCCAGTACTTC. The chain is built from TRBV2 and TRBJ2-5; D remains unclear. Trimming removed 3 bases at V and 2 bases at J, with 13 bases between. Germline assignment: CDR1 SNHLY and CDR2 FYNNEI. The CDR3 runs to 15 residues.

The chain has TRBV5-6 and TRBJ2-2, with a possible D match to TRBD1 (6 bases). The CDR3 is 17 residues long. Per germline, CDR1 SGHDT and CDR2 YYEEEE. V was cut by 4 bases and J by 1 base, with 17 bases left in between. CDR3 loop: CASSEEWGRVNTGELFF. Written as DNA, the CDR3 is TGTGCCAGCAGCGAGGAGTGGGGGCGCGTGAACACCGGGGAGCTGTTTTTT.

The rearrangement uses TRBV4-2 and TRBJ1-2; 7 bases fit TRBD1. The length of the CDR3 is 15 residues. The germline gives CDR1 LGHNA, CDR2 YNFKEQ. V dropped 1 base and J dropped 5; count of bases not matched to a gene: 7. CDR3: CASSQGQTGQYGYTF. The CDR3 DNA reads TGTGCCAGCAGCCAAGGACAGACAGGGCAATATGGCTACACCTTC.

The chain couples TRBV29-1 to TRBJ2-3; TRBD2 agrees at 11 bases. V was clipped by 7 bases and J by 1 base; unmatched bases: 4. Germline CDR1 SQVTM, CDR2 ANQGSEA. The CDR3 sequence is 14 residues long. CDR3: CSGRTSGRTDTQYF. CDR3 sequence (DNA): TGCAGCGGTCGGACTAGCGGGCGCACAGATACGCAGTATTTT.

The chain couples TRBV10-2 to TRBJ2-7; D is possibly TRBD1 (5 bases). Germline values: CDR1 WSHSY, CDR2 SAAADI. V was shortened by 4 bases and J by 7 bases, with 11 bases between the two germline ends. The CDR3 is made up of 12 amino acids. The CDR3 bases are TGCGCCAGCAGTGGCAGGGCAAGGGAGCAGTACTTC. Residues: CASSGRAREQYF.

This clone was counted a few times. This sequence joins TRBV28 and TRBJ2-5; 8 bases agree with TRBD2. The CDR3 spans 18 residues. J lost 5 bases, V lost 5 bases, and 19 bases had no gene match. Germline-derived CDR1 and CDR2 are MDHEN and SYDVKM. The CDR3 here is CASSPVKGSGTMGETQYF. The CDR3 DNA follows: TGTGCCAGCAGTCCCGTAAAAGGTAGCGGGACTATGGGGGAGACCCAGTACTTC.

V is TRBV5-5 and J is TRBJ1-5, with D tentatively TRBD1 (5 bases). The CDR3 extends over 16 amino acids. V gave up 6 bases and J gave up 6 bases, with 22 bases separating them. The germline gives CDR1 SGHKS, CDR2 YYEKEE (reference sequence). The CDR3 sequence: CASTVGLGVGGQPQHF. CDR3 sequence (DNA): TGTGCCAGCACCGTCGGTCTGGGGGTCGGGGGTCAGCCCCAGCATTTT. Based on the CDR3 plus reference TRBV5-5 and TRBJ1-5, the full variable domain is DAGVTQSPTHLIKTRGQQVTLRCSPISGHKSVSWYQQVLGQGPQFIFQYYEKEERGRGNFPDRFSARQFPNYSSELNVNALLLGDSALYLCASTVGLGVGGQPQHFGDGTRLSIL.

The V gene is TRBV30, the J gene TRBJ2-7, with D maybe TRBD2 (5 bases). V was clipped by 0 bases and J by 3 bases, with 15 bases between them. Germline loops: CDR1 GTSNPN, CDR2 SVGIG (reference sequence). The CDR3 extends over 15 amino acids. Here the CDR3 DNA reads TGTGCCTGGAGTGTACGAGGGCTGGGGAACTACGAGCAGTACTTC. It yields the protein CAWSVRGLGNYEQYF.

In this sample, this clone turned up a few times. This sample includes further DNA sequences coding for the same CDR3. The chain has TRBV28 and TRBJ2-3; D gene ambiguous. V gave up 6 bases and J gave up 2 bases, with 6 bases separating them. Germline CDR1 and CDR2: MDHEN and SYDVKM. The CDR3 is 12 residues long. CDR3 loop: CASSSVTDTQYF. The CDR3 coding sequence is TGTGCCAGCAGCTCTGTCACAGATACGCAGTATTTT.

V usage is TRBV4-3 and J usage is TRBJ1-6; weak D call: TRBD1 (6 bases). The CDR3 is 17 residues long. V shed 0 bases and J shed 7 bases, with 16 bases lying between them. Germline CDR1 and CDR2: LGHNA and YSLEER. The CDR3 nucleotides are TGCGCCAGCAGCCAAGAGATGGGGGGGGACACCAATTCACCCCTCCACTTT. It specifies CASSQEMGGDTNSPLHF.

The chain combines TRBV28 with TRBJ2-3; maybe TRBD1 (8 bases). Trimming removed 6 bases at V and 6 bases at J, with 19 bases between. The CDR3 is 15 amino acids. Germline V gene data show CDR1 as MDHEN and CDR2 as SYDVKM. The CDR3 loop is CASSPRGQGGDTQYF. CDR3 nucleotides: TGTGCCAGCAGCCCGCGAGGACAGGGAGGGGATACGCAGTATTTT.

V is TRBV3-1 (or the pseudogene TRBV3-2) and J is TRBJ1-2, with 8 bases lining up with TRBD1. Germline CDR1 is LGHDT and CDR2 is YNNKEL (reference sequence). The trim removed 2 bases at V and 8 bases at J, leaving 7 bases unmatched. The CDR3 has 14 amino acids. The CDR3 is CASSQKIAGGGYTF. CDR3 DNA sequence: TGTGCCAGCAGCCAAAAGATAGCAGGGGGCGGCTACACCTTC.

This clone was picked up one time. The V gene is TRBV10-3, the J gene TRBJ2-3; TRBD1 matches at 8 bases. The V segment lost 10 bases and the J segment 5 bases; nucleotides outside the gene matches: 20. The CDR3 has 17 amino acids. In germline, CDR1 is ENHRY, CDR2 SYGVKD. CDR3 coding DNA: TGTGCCACCCTAAGTAGACAGGGGAAACGATCGGAAGATACGCAGTATTTT. This codes for CATLSRQGKRSEDTQYF.

J is TRBJ2-5 and V is TRBV2; D possibly corresponds to TRBD1 (6 bases). V lost 8 bases and J lost 0, with 10 bases in between. CDR3 length equals 13 residues. The germline CDR1 and CDR2 sequences are SNHLY and FYNNEI. CDR3 bases: TGTGCCAGCGAGAGGGACAACCAAGAGACCCAGTACTTC. Protein product: CASERDNQETQYF. Complete variable domain (other parts from reference TRBV2 and TRBJ2-5): EPEVTQTPSHQVTQMGQEVILRCVPISNHLYFYWYRQILGQKVEFLVSFYNNEISEKSEIFDDQFSVERPDGSNFTLKIRSTKLEDSAMYFCASERDNQETQYFGPGTRLLVL.

V usage is TRBV18 and J usage is TRBJ2-1; 10 bases are shared with TRBD1. This CDR3 contains 13 residues. Germline loops: CDR1 KGHSH, CDR2 LQKENI. The V and J ends lost 3 bases and 10 bases, in that order; junction bases with no gene match: 3. The CDR3 region is CASSPVTGGEQFF. The CDR3 DNA is TGTGCCAGCTCACCGGTGACAGGGGGCGAGCAGTTCTTC.

The chain carries TRBV25-1 and TRBJ1-2, with 9 bases aligning to TRBD1. Germline V gene sequence: CDR1 MGHDK, CDR2 SYGVNS. V was clipped by 1 base and J by 7 bases; unmatched bases: 4. This CDR3 contains 14 residues. CDR3 amino acids: CASSEFWTGVGYTF. DNA of the CDR3: TGTGCCAGCAGTGAATTTTGGACAGGGGTTGGCTACACCTTC.